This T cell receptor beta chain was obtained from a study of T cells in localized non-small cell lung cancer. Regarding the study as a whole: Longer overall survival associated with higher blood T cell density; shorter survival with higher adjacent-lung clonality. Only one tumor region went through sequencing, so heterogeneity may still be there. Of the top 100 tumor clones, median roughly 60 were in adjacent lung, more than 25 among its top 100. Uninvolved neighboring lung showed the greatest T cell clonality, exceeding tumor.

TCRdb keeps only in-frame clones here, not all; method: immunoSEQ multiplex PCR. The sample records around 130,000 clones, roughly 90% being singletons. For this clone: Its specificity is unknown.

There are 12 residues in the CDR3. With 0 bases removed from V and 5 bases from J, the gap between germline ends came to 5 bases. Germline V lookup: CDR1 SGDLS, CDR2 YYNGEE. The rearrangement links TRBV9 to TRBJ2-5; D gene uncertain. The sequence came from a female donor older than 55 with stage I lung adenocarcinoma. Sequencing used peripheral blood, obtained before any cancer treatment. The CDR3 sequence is CASSVDTETQYF. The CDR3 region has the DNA TGTGCCAGCAGCGTAGATACGGAGACCCAGTACTTC.